The 3 T cell receptor beta chains listed next were all sequenced from one sample in a study of blood T cell repertoires in COVID-19. Assay: immunoSEQ multiplex PCR; the TCRdb copy retains only in-frame clones and omits some. The sample lists roughly 54,000 clones, about 89% occurring once. Sequencing was carried out using peripheral blood. The receptors stem from a woman aged 55-75 years with active or convalescent COVID-19.

The V call is TRBV28, the J call TRBJ2-5, with D possibly matching TRBD1 (6 bases). Trimming took 5 bases from V and 7 from J, leaving 20 bases between them. CDR1 is MDHEN and CDR2 is SYDVKM in the germline V gene. This CDR3 contains 15 residues. In DNA form, the CDR3 reads TGTGCCAGCAGTAGGGGCAGGGGCTTAGGTGTGACCCAGTACTTC. The encoded protein is CASSRGRGLGVTQYF.

The chain has TRBV25-1 and TRBJ2-1; D is uncertain. The V and J ends lost 3 bases and 4 bases respectively, with 13 bases between them. Germline V gene data show CDR1 as MGHDK and CDR2 as SYGVNS. CDR3 length: 15 residues. The CDR3 nucleotides read TGTGCCAGCAGTGAGCCAGCATTCGGGTACAATGAGCAGTTCTTC. Protein: CASSEPAFGYNEQFF.

CDR3: CASSQGLSSDTQYF. CDR3 bases: TGTGCCAGCAGCCAGGGACTATCCTCAGATACGCAGTATTTT. The chain recombines TRBV3-1 (or the pseudogene TRBV3-2) with TRBJ2-3; 7 nucleotides match TRBD2. Germline lookup yields CDR1 LGHDT and CDR2 YNNKEL (reference sequence). Trimming removed 3 bases from V and 4 bases from J; junction bases left unmatched: 4. The CDR3 is 14 residues long.